The 19 T cell receptor beta chains given below trace back to one sample, sequenced in a study of T cells in Graves' hyperthyroidism and ophthalmopathy. What was amplified from RNA transcripts were TCR beta CDR3 regions. During a first-round RT-PCR of the TCR CDR3, the HTBI primer set was used. TCRdb fed the multiplex PCR reads into MiXCR, producing one record per CDR3 protein. The table records roughly 500,000 distinct CDR3 sequences, 11% to 15% of them present only once. Sequencing input: blood. Every receptor here comes from a woman aged 25 to 39 with Graves' hyperthyroidism that later progressed to Graves' ophthalmopathy.

As for this clonotype: The junction differs from germline at one of its ends, possibly a read error. This sequence joins TRBV4-1 and TRBJ1-2, with D perhaps matching TRBD1 (5 bases). Germline CDR1 is MGHRA and CDR2 is YSYEKL. This CDR3 has 14 residues. CDR3 in DNA: TGCGCCAGCAGCCAACCGACAGCCCCCTATGGCTATACCTTC. The encoded protein is CASSQPTAPYGYTF.

The table lists this clonotype with many counts. This chain connects TRBV6-1 to TRBJ1-5; D unclear. The CDR3 is made up of 13 amino acids. Between the trimmed V and J ends, which lost 6 bases and 1 base, there was a span of 7 bases. Per the germline V gene, CDR1 is MNHNS and CDR2 is SASEGT. The CDR3 loop is CASSTQSNQPQHF. CDR3 coding DNA: TGTGCCAGCAGCACGCAAAGCAATCAGCCCCAGCATTTT.

This chain connects TRBV12-3 or TRBV12-4 to TRBJ2-1; D may be TRBD2 (6 bases). V gave up 6 bases and J gave up 9 bases, with 18 bases separating them. This CDR3 region has 14 residues. As DNA, the CDR3 is TGTGCCAGCAGCGTTAGCCGAATCGGGGGTGAGCAGTTCTTC. Its translation is CASSVSRIGGEQFF.

This clonotype was counted at least ten times. The V gene is TRBV29-1, the J gene TRBJ1-2, with D possibly TRBD1 on 5 matching bases. Germline V gene sequence: CDR1 SQVTM, CDR2 ANQGSEA. V lost 7 bases, J lost 8 bases, and 14 bases lay in between. The length of the CDR3 is 11 residues. DNA for the CDR3: TGCAGCGAACGGGACGGGCGCGGCTACACCTTC. Translated: CSERDGRGYTF.

This clonotype was recorded at least ten times. The CDR3 DNA reads as TGTGCCAGCAGGGCGCCGGGGACAGCGTACGAGCAGTACTTC. It codes for CASRAPGTAYEQYF. The chain combines TRBV6-1 with TRBJ2-7, with 7 nucleotides matching TRBD1. CDR3 length equals 14 residues. Looked up from germline, CDR1 is MNHNS and CDR2 is SASEGT. Trimming removed 6 bases from V and 4 bases from J; junction bases left unmatched: 9.

This clonotype was observed many times. The chain couples TRBV6-6 to TRBJ1-6, with D possibly being TRBD1 (6 bases). With 0 bases removed from V and 6 bases from J, the gap between germline ends came to 18 bases. This CDR3 region has 18 residues. CDR1 MNHNY and CDR2 SVGAGI come from the germline V gene (reference sequence). The CDR3 nucleotides read TGTGCCAGCAGTTACTCGATTTCGGGGGCTTCGAGTAATTCACCCCTCCACTTT. Translated: CASSYSISGASSNSPLHF.

About this clonotype itself: This may arise from a read error, as a much more abundant clone is one base away. This CDR3 is CASSIELPGPRDNKQFF. CDR3 nucleotides: TGTGCCAGTAGTATAGAGCTCCCCGGACCTCGGGATAATAAGCAGTTCTTC. The chain combines TRBV19 with TRBJ2-1, with D perhaps TRBD2 (5 bases). Germline CDR1 LNHDA, CDR2 SQIVND (reference sequence). Trimming took 0 bases from V and 11 from J, leaving 23 bases between them. CDR3 size: 17 residues.

The V and J genes are TRBV20-1 and TRBJ1-5; 7 nucleotides align to TRBD1. J was trimmed by 0 bases and V by 6 bases; bases with no gene match: 8. Germline values: CDR1 DFQATT, CDR2 SNEGSKA (reference sequence). The CDR3 consists of 15 residues. The CDR3 here is CSAGDSSYSNQPQHF. The CDR3 DNA reads as TGCAGTGCGGGGGACAGCTCTTATAGCAATCAGCCCCAGCATTTT.

This clonotype appeared many times. The chain links TRBV6-2 or TRBV6-3 to TRBJ1-1, with a weak D call TRBD1 (5 bases). Germline assignment: CDR1 MNHEY and CDR2 SVGEGT. V was shortened by 2 bases and J by 4 bases, with 11 bases between the two germline ends. This CDR3 comprises 14 residues. The CDR3 sequence is CASSYLQEATEAFF. For the CDR3, the DNA is TGTGCCAGCAGTTACCTACAGGAGGCCACTGAAGCTTTCTTT.

This clonotype was counted ten times or more. This rearrangement joins TRBV19 to TRBJ1-5; D is unresolved. Germline-derived CDR1 and CDR2 are LNHDA and SQIVND (reference sequence). The length of the CDR3 is 17 residues. V lost 5 bases to trimming and J lost 0 bases, with 17 bases between them. Here the CDR3 reads CASSEFREVGSNQPQHF. As DNA, the CDR3 is TGTGCCAGTAGTGAGTTCCGAGAAGTGGGTAGCAATCAGCCCCAGCATTTT.

This clonotype was counted a few times. This sequence joins TRBV7-3 and TRBJ1-2; TRBD1 aligns across 8 bases. V lost 4 bases and J lost 5; bases outside the gene matches: 18. CDR1 is SGHTA, CDR2 FQGTGA, per germline. The CDR3 runs 18 residues. The CDR3 here is CASSSTPGGTIRLYGYTF. As DNA, the CDR3 is TGTGCCAGCAGCTCTACCCCAGGGGGCACCATCCGTTTATATGGCTACACCTTC.

The table lists this clonotype with many counts. The rearrangement uses TRBV20-1 and TRBJ2-3; 10 bases align to TRBD2. This CDR3 spans 15 amino acids. The germline CDR1 and CDR2 sequences are DFQATT and SNEGSKA (reference sequence). The junction had 6 bases not matched to a gene; V was cut back by 4 bases and J by 2 bases. CDR3: CSAMRTSGTTDTQYF. The CDR3 DNA sequence: TGCAGTGCTATGAGAACTAGCGGGACCACAGATACGCAGTATTTT.

This clonotype has ten or more counts. V usage is TRBV20-1 and J usage is TRBJ2-7; 10 bases map to TRBD1. Trimming removed 3 bases from V and 4 bases from J; junction bases left unmatched: 9. Germline CDR1 is DFQATT and CDR2 is SNEGSKA (reference sequence). This CDR3 spans 15 amino acids. The CDR3 sequence: CSASLPTGGRYEQYF. The CDR3 coding sequence is TGCAGTGCTAGTCTACCGACAGGGGGCAGATACGAGCAGTACTTC.

This clonotype was observed at least ten times. The chain employs TRBV3-1 and TRBJ1-5; no clear D. CDR1 is LGHDT, CDR2 YNNKEL, per germline (reference sequence). Deletions cut 1 base from V and 0 bases from J, with 4 bases between. The CDR3 loop spans 14 amino acids. The CDR3 DNA reads as TGTGCCAGCAGCCAAGCTAGTAGCAATCAGCCCCAGCATTTT. Amino acid sequence: CASSQASSNQPQHF. Based on the CDR3 plus reference TRBV3-1 and TRBJ1-5, the full variable domain is DTAVSQTPKYLVTQMGNDKSIKCEQNLGHDTMYWYKQDSKKFLKIMFSYNNKELIINETVPNRFSPKSPDKAHLNLHINSLELGDSAVYFCASSQASSNQPQHFGDGTRLSIL.

This clonotype was recorded at least ten times. The chain is built from TRBV5-6 and TRBJ1-2; D ambiguous. The CDR3 totals 12 residues. The V end was cut by 0 bases, the J end by 7 bases, with 7 bases between. Germline V CDR1 and CDR2: SGHDT, YYEEEE. The CDR3 coding sequence is TGTGCCAGCAGCTTGGACAGCAGTGGCTACACCTTC. Protein product: CASSLDSSGYTF.

This clonotype was counted many times. The rearrangement uses TRBV9 and TRBJ2-5, with TRBD2 identical over 7 bases. From germline, CDR1 is SGDLS and CDR2 YYNGEE. This CDR3 spans 15 amino acids. J was trimmed by 9 bases and V by 0 bases; bases with no gene match: 11. CDR3: CASSVAPSGDGAQYF. The CDR3 DNA follows: TGTGCCAGCAGCGTAGCCCCTAGCGGCGACGGAGCCCAGTACTTC.

The chain links TRBV5-1 to TRBJ1-6; D unclear. Germline V CDR1 and CDR2: SGHRS, YFSETQ. The CDR3 is 16 amino acids. With 0 bases removed from V and 5 bases from J, the gap between germline ends came to 12 bases. Here the CDR3 reads CASSLETPIDNSPLHF. The CDR3 DNA reads as TGCGCCAGCAGCTTGGAGACCCCCATCGATAATTCACCCCTCCACTTT.

This clonotype was detected many times. The chain joins TRBV28 to TRBJ2-3, with D possibly being TRBD1 or TRBD2 (6 bases each). V was pared by 7 bases and J by 12 bases, with 17 bases between. The germline gives CDR1 MDHEN, CDR2 SYDVKM. This CDR3 comprises 12 residues. The CDR3 reads CASKKGRTAQYF. CDR3 in DNA: TGTGCCAGCAAGAAAGGGAGGACAGCTCAGTATTTT. The whole variable domain, remainder taken from reference TRBV28 and TRBJ2-3, is DVKVTQSSRYLVKRTGEKVFLECVQDMDHENMFWYRQDPGLGLRLIYFSYDVKMKEKGDIPEGYSVSREKKERFSLILESASTNQTSMYLCASKKGRTAQYFGPGTRLTVL.

This clonotype was counted ten times or more. The chain employs TRBV6-2 or TRBV6-3 and TRBJ2-1; 13 bases map to TRBD2. Germline V gene lookup returns CDR1 MNHEY and CDR2 SVGEGT. The CDR3 length is 16 residues. With 4 bases clipped from V and 4 bases from J, the junction kept 4 bases outside the gene matches. The DNA of the CDR3 is TGTGCCAGCAGTTTGGGGACTAGCGGGGCATACAATGAGCAGTTCTTC. Its translation is CASSLGTSGAYNEQFF.